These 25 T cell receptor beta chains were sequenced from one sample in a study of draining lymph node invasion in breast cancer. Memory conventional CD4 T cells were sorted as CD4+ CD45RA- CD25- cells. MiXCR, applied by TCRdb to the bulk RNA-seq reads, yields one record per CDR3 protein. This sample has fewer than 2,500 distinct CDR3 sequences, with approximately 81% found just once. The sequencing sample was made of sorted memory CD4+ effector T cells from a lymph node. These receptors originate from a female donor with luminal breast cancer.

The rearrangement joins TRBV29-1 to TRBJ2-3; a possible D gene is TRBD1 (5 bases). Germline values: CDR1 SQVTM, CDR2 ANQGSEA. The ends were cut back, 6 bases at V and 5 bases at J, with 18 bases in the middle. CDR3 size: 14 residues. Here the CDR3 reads CSVRQGSVGDTQYF. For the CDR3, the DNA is TGCAGCGTGAGGCAGGGCAGTGTTGGAGATACGCAGTATTTT.

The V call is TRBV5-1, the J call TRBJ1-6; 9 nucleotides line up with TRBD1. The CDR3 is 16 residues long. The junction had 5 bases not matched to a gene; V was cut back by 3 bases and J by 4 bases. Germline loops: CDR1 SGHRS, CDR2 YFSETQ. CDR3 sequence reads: CASSWTGVDYNSPLHF. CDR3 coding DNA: TGCGCCAGCAGCTGGACAGGGGTCGATTATAATTCACCCCTCCACTTT.

CDR3 in amino acids: CASSPPMGSVSAPQHF. The CDR3 coding sequence is TGTGCCAGCTCCCCCCCCATGGGCAGCGTATCTGCGCCCCAGCATTTT. The chain employs TRBV28 and TRBJ1-5; D gene uncertain. V lost 8 bases and J lost 9, with 26 bases in between. Germline V gene lookup returns CDR1 MDHEN and CDR2 SYDVKM. The CDR3 sequence is 16 residues long.

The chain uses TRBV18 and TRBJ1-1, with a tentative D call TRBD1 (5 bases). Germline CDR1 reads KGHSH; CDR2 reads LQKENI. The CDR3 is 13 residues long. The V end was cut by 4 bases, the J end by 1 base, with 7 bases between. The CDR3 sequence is CASSQQENTEAFF. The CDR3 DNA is TGTGCCAGCTCACAACAGGAGAACACTGAAGCTTTCTTT.

The CDR3 sequence: CASSLGGRATEAFF. For the CDR3, the DNA is TGTGCCAGCAGTTTAGGGGGTAGGGCGACTGAAGCTTTCTTT. The genes are TRBV12-3 or TRBV12-4 and TRBJ1-1; D is uncertain. The CDR3 has 14 amino acids. V was cut by 1 base and J by 5 bases, with 11 bases left in between.

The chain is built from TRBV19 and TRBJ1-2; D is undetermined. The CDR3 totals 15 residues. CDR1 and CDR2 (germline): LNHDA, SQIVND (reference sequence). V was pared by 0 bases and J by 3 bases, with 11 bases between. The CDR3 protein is CASSIDGNNYYGYTF. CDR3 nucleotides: TGTGCCAGTAGTATAGATGGCAACAACTACTATGGCTACACCTTC.

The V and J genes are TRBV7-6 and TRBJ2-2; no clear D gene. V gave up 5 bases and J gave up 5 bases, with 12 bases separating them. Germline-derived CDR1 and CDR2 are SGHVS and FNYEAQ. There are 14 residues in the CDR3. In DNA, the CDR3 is TGTGCCAGCAGCATTGGGGTCGGGACCGGGGAGCTGTTTTTT. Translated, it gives CASSIGVGTGELFF.

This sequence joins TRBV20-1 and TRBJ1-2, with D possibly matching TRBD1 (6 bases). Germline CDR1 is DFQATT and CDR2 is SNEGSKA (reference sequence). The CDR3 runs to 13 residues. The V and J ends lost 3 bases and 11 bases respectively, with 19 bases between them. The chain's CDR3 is CSASYRAGADYTF. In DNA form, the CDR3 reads TGCAGTGCTAGTTATCGGGCAGGGGCGGATTACACCTTC.

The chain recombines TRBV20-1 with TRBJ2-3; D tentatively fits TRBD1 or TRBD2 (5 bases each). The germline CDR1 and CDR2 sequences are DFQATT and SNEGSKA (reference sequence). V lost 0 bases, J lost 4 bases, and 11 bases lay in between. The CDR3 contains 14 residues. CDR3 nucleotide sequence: TGCAGTGCTAGAGACCCGCGAGGGGCAGATACGCAGTATTTT. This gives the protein CSARDPRGADTQYF.

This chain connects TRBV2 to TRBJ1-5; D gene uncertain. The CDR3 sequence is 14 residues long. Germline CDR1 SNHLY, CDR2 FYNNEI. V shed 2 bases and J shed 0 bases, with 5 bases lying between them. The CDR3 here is CASSEQNSNQPQHF. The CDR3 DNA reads TGTGCCAGCAGTGAACAAAATAGCAATCAGCCCCAGCATTTT. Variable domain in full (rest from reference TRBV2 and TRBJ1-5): EPEVTQTPSHQVTQMGQEVILRCVPISNHLYFYWYRQILGQKVEFLVSFYNNEISEKSEIFDDQFSVERPDGSNFTLKIRSTKLEDSAMYFCASSEQNSNQPQHFGDGTRLSIL.

CDR3 sequence reads: CASSIRGNSPEAFF. The CDR3 DNA sequence: TGTGCCAGTAGTATCAGGGGAAACAGCCCTGAAGCTTTCTTT. This chain connects TRBV19 to TRBJ1-1, with a possible D match to TRBD1 (6 bases). CDR3 size: 14 residues. V was trimmed by 3 bases and J by 6 bases, leaving 14 bases between them. The germline V gene has CDR1 LNHDA and CDR2 SQIVND (reference sequence).

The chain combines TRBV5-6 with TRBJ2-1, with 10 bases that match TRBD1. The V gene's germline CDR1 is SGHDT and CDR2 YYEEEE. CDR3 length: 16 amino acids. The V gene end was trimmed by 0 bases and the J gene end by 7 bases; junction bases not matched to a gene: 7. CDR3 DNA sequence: TGTGCCAGCAGCTTGGTGGGACAGGGGTCGAAAAATGAGCAGTTCTTC. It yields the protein CASSLVGQGSKNEQFF.

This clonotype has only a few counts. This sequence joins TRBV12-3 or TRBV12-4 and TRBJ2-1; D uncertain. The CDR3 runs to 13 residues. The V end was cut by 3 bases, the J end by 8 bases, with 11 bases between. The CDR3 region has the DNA TGTGCCAGCAGTTTGGGGATGGTTGATGAGCAGTTCTTC. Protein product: CASSLGMVDEQFF.

The CDR3 DNA reads as TGTGCCAGCAGTCTCTCCCGGGGAAGCACAGATACGCAGTATTTT. Protein product: CASSLSRGSTDTQYF. The rearrangement uses TRBV12-3 or TRBV12-4 and TRBJ2-3, with D tentatively TRBD2 (5 bases). The CDR3 sequence is 15 residues long. V lost 5 bases, J lost 0 bases, and 12 bases lay in between.

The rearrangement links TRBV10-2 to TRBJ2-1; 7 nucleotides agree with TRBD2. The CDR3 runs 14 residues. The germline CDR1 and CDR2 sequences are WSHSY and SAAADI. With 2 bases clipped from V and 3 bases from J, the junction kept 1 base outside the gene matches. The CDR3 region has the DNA TGCGCCAGCAGTGAGGCTAGCGGCTACAATGAGCAGTTCTTC. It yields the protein CASSEASGYNEQFF.

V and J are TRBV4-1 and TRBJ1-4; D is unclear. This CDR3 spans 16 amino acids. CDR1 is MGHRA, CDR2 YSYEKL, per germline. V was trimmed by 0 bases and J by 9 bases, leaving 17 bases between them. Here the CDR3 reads CASSQDFSEIMKKLFF. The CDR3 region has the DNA TGCGCCAGCAGCCAAGATTTTTCAGAGATAATGAAAAAACTGTTTTTT.

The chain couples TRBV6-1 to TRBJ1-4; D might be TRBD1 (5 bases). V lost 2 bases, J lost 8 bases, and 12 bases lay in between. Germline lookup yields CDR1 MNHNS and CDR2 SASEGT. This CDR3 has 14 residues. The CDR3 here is CASSERPRGEKLFF. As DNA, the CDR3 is TGTGCCAGCAGTGAAAGGCCGCGGGGGGAAAAACTGTTTTTT.

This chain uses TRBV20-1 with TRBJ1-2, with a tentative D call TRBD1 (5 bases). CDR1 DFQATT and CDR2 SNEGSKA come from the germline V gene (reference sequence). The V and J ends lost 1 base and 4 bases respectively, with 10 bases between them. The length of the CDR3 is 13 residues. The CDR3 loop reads CSARVAGGYGYTF. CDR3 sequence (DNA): TGCAGTGCTAGAGTGGCTGGGGGCTATGGCTACACCTTC.

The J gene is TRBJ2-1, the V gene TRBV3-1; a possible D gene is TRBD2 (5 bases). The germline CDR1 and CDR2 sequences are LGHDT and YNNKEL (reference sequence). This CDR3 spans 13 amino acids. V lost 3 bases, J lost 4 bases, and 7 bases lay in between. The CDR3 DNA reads TGTGCCAGCAGCCATTCGGGGTACAATGAGCAGTTCTTC. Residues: CASSHSGYNEQFF.

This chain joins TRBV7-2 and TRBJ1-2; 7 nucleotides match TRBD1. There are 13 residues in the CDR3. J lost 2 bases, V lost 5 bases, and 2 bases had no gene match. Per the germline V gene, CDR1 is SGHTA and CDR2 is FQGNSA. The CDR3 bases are TGTGCCAGCAGCAAGGGACAGAACTATGGCTACACCTTC. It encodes CASSKGQNYGYTF.

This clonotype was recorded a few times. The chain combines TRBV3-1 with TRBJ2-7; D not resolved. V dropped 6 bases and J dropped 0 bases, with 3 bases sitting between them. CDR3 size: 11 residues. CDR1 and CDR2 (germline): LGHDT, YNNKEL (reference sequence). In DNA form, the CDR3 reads TGTGCCAGCAGTGGCTCCTACGAGCAGTACTTC. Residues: CASSGSYEQYF.

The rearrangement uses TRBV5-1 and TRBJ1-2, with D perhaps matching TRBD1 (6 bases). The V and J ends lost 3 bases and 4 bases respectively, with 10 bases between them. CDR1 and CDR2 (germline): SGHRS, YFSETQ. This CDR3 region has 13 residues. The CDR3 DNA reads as TGCGCCAGCAGCTCCCGACAGGCCTATGGCTACACCTTC. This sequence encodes CASSSRQAYGYTF.

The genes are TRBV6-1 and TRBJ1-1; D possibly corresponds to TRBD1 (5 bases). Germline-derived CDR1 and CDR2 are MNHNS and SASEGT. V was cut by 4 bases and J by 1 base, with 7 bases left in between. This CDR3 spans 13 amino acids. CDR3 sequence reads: CASSVGGNTEAFF. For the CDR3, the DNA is TGTGCCAGCAGTGTGGGGGGGAACACTGAAGCTTTCTTT.

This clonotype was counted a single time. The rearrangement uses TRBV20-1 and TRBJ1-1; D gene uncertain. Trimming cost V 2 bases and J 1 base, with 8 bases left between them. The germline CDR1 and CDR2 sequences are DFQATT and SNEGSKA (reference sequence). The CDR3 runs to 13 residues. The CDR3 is CSARWASNTEAFF. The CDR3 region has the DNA TGCAGTGCTAGATGGGCTTCGAACACTGAAGCTTTCTTT.

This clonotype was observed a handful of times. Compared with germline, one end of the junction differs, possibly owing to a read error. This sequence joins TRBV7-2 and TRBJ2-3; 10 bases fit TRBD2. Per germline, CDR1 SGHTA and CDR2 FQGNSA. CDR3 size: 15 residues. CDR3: CASSLERGGQDTQYF. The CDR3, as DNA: TGTGCTAGCAGCTTAGAGCGGGGGGGCCAAGATACGCAGTATTTT.